This entry lists 30 T cell receptor beta chains sequenced from one sample in a study of blood T cell repertoires in COVID-19. Only in-frame clones appear in the TCRdb table, and some are missing; sequencing was by immunoSEQ multiplex PCR. The table lists over 70,000 clones, about nine tenths of them singletons, with more than 0.85% in the top ten. Input material: peripheral blood. These receptors all stem from a human donor in a cohort sampled during active COVID-19.

This chain links TRBV6-5 with TRBJ2-7, with D possibly matching TRBD2 (5 bases). Germline V gene sequence: CDR1 MNHEY, CDR2 SVGAGI. The CDR3 consists of 16 residues. V was cut by 0 bases and J by 5 bases, with 17 bases left in between. CDR3 sequence: CASSYSARRAVDEQYF. CDR3 in DNA: TGTGCCAGCAGTTACTCAGCCAGGCGAGCGGTGGACGAGCAGTACTTC.

The count of this clone is one. V usage is TRBV3-1 (or the pseudogene TRBV3-2) and J usage is TRBJ2-1, with 8 bases that match TRBD2. The CDR3 covers 20 residues. Germline-derived CDR1 and CDR2 are LGHDT and YNNKEL (reference sequence). J gave up 0 bases and V 4 bases, and 17 bases lay outside the gene matches. The CDR3 loop reads CASSPMEVAGPLYSYNEQFF. CDR3 coding DNA: TGTGCCAGCAGCCCAATGGAAGTAGCGGGACCTCTTTACTCCTACAATGAGCAGTTCTTC.

This chain uses TRBV2 with TRBJ2-7; 7 bases line up with TRBD2. Per germline, CDR1 SNHLY and CDR2 FYNNEI. The CDR3 totals 11 residues. J lost 7 bases, V lost 10 bases, and 7 bases had no gene match. For the CDR3, the DNA is TGTGCCACCATTCTGGGGGGGGAGCAGTACTTC. This sequence encodes CATILGGEQYF.

The chain is built from TRBV19 and TRBJ1-2; D call uncertain. V lost 3 bases, J lost 4 bases, and 12 bases lay in between. Germline V lookup: CDR1 LNHDA, CDR2 SQIVND (reference sequence). The CDR3 spans 14 residues. The CDR3 DNA reads TGTGCCAGTAGTATTGGCGGGGAAGCCTATGGCTACACCTTC. Its protein is CASSIGGEAYGYTF.

J is TRBJ1-4 and V is TRBV25-1; D may be TRBD1 (6 bases). The ends were cut back, 4 bases at V and 3 bases at J, with 15 bases in the middle. CDR1 is MGHDK, CDR2 SYGVNS, per germline. The CDR3 is made up of 16 amino acids. The CDR3 loop is CASSGGQGFSNEKLFF. The CDR3 DNA reads TGTGCCAGCAGTGGGGGCCAGGGGTTCTCTAATGAAAAACTGTTTTTT.

The chain has TRBV19 and TRBJ1-5; 7 nucleotides match TRBD1. The CDR3 is made up of 15 amino acids. J lost 5 bases, V lost 4 bases, and 8 bases had no gene match. Germline V gene lookup returns CDR1 LNHDA and CDR2 SQIVND (reference sequence). The CDR3 DNA reads TGTGCCAGTAGTACATACACAGGGGAGGATCAGCCCCAGCATTTT. This gives the protein CASSTYTGEDQPQHF.

This chain links TRBV24-1 with TRBJ1-2; D is ambiguous. The CDR3 totals 12 residues. Trimming removed 11 bases at V and 3 bases at J, with 12 bases between. Germline V CDR1 and CDR2: KGHDR, SFDVKD. CDR3 DNA sequence: TGTGCCATTCAGACACCATACTATGGCTACACCTTC. It is translated as CAIQTPYYGYTF.

The V and J genes are TRBV3-1 (or the pseudogene TRBV3-2) and TRBJ2-4; 12 positions agree with TRBD2. Germline loops: CDR1 LGHDT, CDR2 YNNKEL (reference sequence). Trimming removed 4 bases from V and 7 bases from J; junction bases left unmatched: 8. The CDR3 is 16 amino acids. DNA of the CDR3: TGTGCCAGCAGCCGACTAGCGGGAGCGGGTAGGAACATTCAGTACTTC. Translated: CASSRLAGAGRNIQYF.

The rearrangement uses TRBV30 and TRBJ2-5; 14 nucleotides match TRBD2. V was pared by 7 bases and J by 5 bases, with 12 bases of the junction left unmatched. The CDR3 has 16 amino acids. Germline V gives CDR1 GTSNPN, CDR2 SVGIG (reference sequence). The CDR3 nucleotides read TGTGCCTTCACATGGGGGACTAGCGGGAGTCGGGAGACCCAGTACTTC. Its translation is CAFTWGTSGSRETQYF.

The J gene is TRBJ2-1, the V gene TRBV7-2; TRBD2 matches 8 bases. CDR1 is SGHTA and CDR2 is FQGNSA in the germline V gene. J lost 0 bases, V lost 3 bases, and 4 bases had no gene match. The CDR3 is 16 amino acids. The CDR3 DNA reads TGTGCCAGCAGCTTCGGGGCGGGAGGCTCCTACAATGAGCAGTTCTTC. As protein: CASSFGAGGSYNEQFF.

This rearrangement joins TRBV28 to TRBJ2-7, with 7 bases lining up with TRBD1. Per germline, CDR1 MDHEN and CDR2 SYDVKM. Trimming at V came to 4 bases and at J to 3 bases, leaving 0 bases not matched to a gene. The CDR3 is made up of 12 amino acids. CDR3 bases: TGTGCCAGCAGTTCAGGGGGCTACGAGCAGTACTTC. This translates into CASSSGGYEQYF.

The genes are TRBV11-2 and TRBJ2-7; the D gene is possibly TRBD1 (5 bases). The germline CDR1 and CDR2 sequences are SGHAT and FQNNGV. The CDR3 has 13 amino acids. Trimming pared 1 base from V and 5 bases from J, leaving 9 bases between. The CDR3 region has the DNA TGTGCCAGCAGCTTAGTGGGCAGGGACGAGCAGTACTTC. Protein: CASSLVGRDEQYF.

V and J are TRBV19 and TRBJ2-6, with 9 bases lining up with TRBD1. J was trimmed by 2 bases and V by 6 bases; bases with no gene match: 14. The CDR3 totals 19 residues. Germline CDR1 and CDR2: LNHDA and SQIVND (reference sequence). The CDR3 nucleotides read TGTGCCAGTAGCGACCCGAAGGGACAGGGTAGGACTGGGGCCAACGTCCTGACTTTC. This translates into CASSDPKGQGRTGANVLTF. Complete variable domain (other parts from reference TRBV19 and TRBJ2-6): DGGITQSPKYLFRKEGQNVTLSCEQNLNHDAMYWYRQDPGQGLRLIYYSQIVNDFQKGDIAEGYSVSREKKESFPLTVTSAQKNPTAFYLCASSDPKGQGRTGANVLTFGAGSRLTVL.

This clone was seen only a few times. The CDR3 spells CASSPGQGLRLGQPQHF. CDR3 DNA sequence: TGTGCCAGCAGTCCGGGACAGGGGTTAAGGCTAGGTCAGCCCCAGCATTTT. The chain recombines TRBV6-6 with TRBJ1-5, with 10 bases aligning to TRBD1. The J segment lost 6 bases and the V segment lost 5 bases, leaving 13 bases of the junction unmatched. This CDR3 comprises 17 residues. Germline V gene sequence: CDR1 MNHNY, CDR2 SVGAGI (reference sequence).

The V call is TRBV27, the J call TRBJ1-5; D not resolved. Per germline, CDR1 MNHEY and CDR2 SMNVEV (reference sequence). Trimming took 4 bases from V and 0 from J, leaving 7 bases between them. This CDR3 region has 14 residues. Here the CDR3 DNA reads TGTGCCAGCAGTTCCCGACATAGCAATCAGCCCCAGCATTTT. Translating gives CASSSRHSNQPQHF.

The chain combines TRBV30 with TRBJ1-6, with D unresolved. Per germline, CDR1 GTSNPN and CDR2 SVGIG (reference sequence). V was clipped by 2 bases and J by 8 bases, with 22 bases between them. The CDR3 runs to 17 residues. The CDR3 region has the DNA TGTGCCTGGAGTCCATACGACCTCCCCGCCGGGGATTCACCCCTCCACTTT. Protein: CAWSPYDLPAGDSPLHF.

The rearrangement uses TRBV10-2 and TRBJ1-6, with 7 bases aligning to TRBD1. Germline V gene lookup returns CDR1 WSHSY and CDR2 SAAADI. There are 15 residues in the CDR3. The trim removed 5 bases at V and 13 bases at J, leaving 14 bases unmatched. CDR3 DNA: TGCGCCAGCAGTTATTCAAGAGACTCAGGGGGTCCCCTCCACTTT. Translation: CASSYSRDSGGPLHF.

The gene calls are TRBV27 and TRBJ1-5; perhaps TRBD1 as D (6 bases). Germline V CDR1 and CDR2: MNHEY, SMNVEV (reference sequence). V lost 2 bases and J lost 6, with 14 bases in between. This CDR3 spans 15 amino acids. Written as DNA, the CDR3 is TGTGCCAGCAGTTTACTGCAGGGGTCGGGTCAGCCCCAGCATTTT. It codes for CASSLLQGSGQPQHF.

CDR3 nucleotide sequence: TGTGCCAGCAGCTCTACAGGGATCGCAGATACGCAGTATTTT. This encodes CASSSTGIADTQYF. This rearrangement joins TRBV7-2 to TRBJ2-3; a possible D gene is TRBD1 (6 bases). Germline CDR1 and CDR2: SGHTA and FQGNSA. V was shortened by 4 bases and J by 4 bases, with 12 bases between the two germline ends. This CDR3 has 14 residues. Based on the CDR3 plus reference TRBV7-2 and TRBJ2-3, the full variable domain is GAGVSQSPSNKVTEKGKDVELRCDPISGHTALYWYRQSLGQGLEFLIYFQGNSAPDKSGLPSDRFSAERTGGSVSTLTIQRTQQEDSAVYLCASSSTGIADTQYFGPGTRLTVL.

A single count supports this clone. This chain connects TRBV28 to TRBJ2-7, with D unresolved. CDR1 is MDHEN, CDR2 SYDVKM, per germline. V dropped 5 bases and J dropped 4 bases, with 9 bases sitting between them. The length of the CDR3 is 12 residues. As DNA, the CDR3 is TGTGCCAGCAGTCGACTGTTTTACGAGCAGTACTTC. Translated: CASSRLFYEQYF.

V is TRBV21-1 and J is TRBJ1-5; the DNA was not compared with TRBD1, the D call given in the table. TRBV21-1 has pseudogene status. The CDR3 loop spans 15 amino acids. In DNA, the CDR3 is TGTGCCAGCAGCAAAGCCCAGACAGCTCGGCAGCCCCAGCATTTT. Protein sequence: CASSKAQTARQPQHF.

The rearrangement uses TRBV27 and TRBJ2-7; 8 bases align to TRBD2. Germline V gives CDR1 MNHEY, CDR2 SMNVEV (reference sequence). This CDR3 spans 16 amino acids. Trimming removed 7 bases from V and 2 bases from J; junction bases left unmatched: 13. In DNA form, the CDR3 reads TGTGCCAGCAAAAAAGGGGGGACTAGGGCCCCCTACGAGCAGTACTTC. Protein: CASKKGGTRAPYEQYF.

This clone was seen only once. The chain carries TRBV19 and TRBJ1-1, with 12 bases that match TRBD1. V gave up 2 bases and J gave up 6 bases; unmatched junction bases: 13. The CDR3 is 18 amino acids. Germline V lookup: CDR1 LNHDA, CDR2 SQIVND (reference sequence). The CDR3, as DNA: TGTGCCAGTAGTATATGGGGACAGGGGGCGCAGCTTGAAGCTGAAGCTTTCTTT. This codes for CASSIWGQGAQLEAEAFF.

The CDR3 here is CASSLLTGGNQPQHF. CDR3 nucleotide sequence: TGTGCCAGCAGTCTTCTGACAGGGGGCAATCAGCCCCAGCATTTT. The rearrangement joins TRBV28 to TRBJ1-5; 8 nucleotides match TRBD1. J lost 2 bases, V lost 5 bases, and 5 bases had no gene match. The CDR3 totals 15 residues. Germline CDR1 MDHEN, CDR2 SYDVKM.

The J gene is TRBJ2-7, the V gene TRBV12-3 or TRBV12-4; D might be TRBD1 (5 bases). The CDR3 spans 13 residues. V was shortened by 6 bases and J by 3 bases, with 12 bases between the two germline ends. The CDR3, as DNA: TGTGCCAGCAGCCTAGGGGTAAGCTACGAGCAGTACTTC. Its translation: CASSLGVSYEQYF.

CDR3 DNA sequence: TGTGCCAGCAGCCTGACACTGAACACTGAAGCTTTCTTT. This codes for CASSLTLNTEAFF. V is TRBV6-5 and J is TRBJ1-1; D is undetermined. CDR3 length equals 13 residues. Germline V gene data show CDR1 as MNHEY and CDR2 as SVGAGI. With 6 bases removed from V and 0 bases from J, the gap between germline ends came to 8 bases.

The gene calls are TRBV11-1 and TRBJ2-7; 7 bases fit TRBD1. CDR3 length equals 14 residues. Germline CDR1 is SGHAT and CDR2 is FQDESV (reference sequence). V lost 5 bases and J lost 0; bases outside the gene matches: 4. This chain's CDR3 is CASSQGGNSYEQYF. DNA of the CDR3: TGTGCCAGCAGCCAAGGGGGCAACTCCTACGAGCAGTACTTC.

This rearrangement joins TRBV5-6 to TRBJ2-7, with D unclear. Per germline, CDR1 SGHDT and CDR2 YYEEEE. CDR3 length equals 12 residues. V dropped 4 bases and J dropped 5 bases, with 10 bases sitting between them. The CDR3 DNA reads as TGTGCCAGCAGCATAGCATCCCACGAGCAGTACTTC. Its protein product is CASSIASHEQYF.

For the CDR3, the DNA is TGTGCCAGCAGTTTATCGCTTTTCCGGCAAGAGACCCAGTACTTC. It translates to CASSLSLFRQETQYF. The V gene is TRBV27, the J gene TRBJ2-5, with D hard to call. The V gene's germline CDR1 is MNHEY and CDR2 SMNVEV (reference sequence). V lost 0 bases, J lost 2 bases, and 10 bases lay in between. The CDR3 is 15 residues long.

The chain joins TRBV6-4 to TRBJ1-4; 8 nucleotides align to TRBD1. This CDR3 contains 16 residues. Germline V lookup: CDR1 MRHNA, CDR2 SNTAGT. J lost 13 bases, V lost 4 bases, and 17 bases had no gene match. The CDR3 sequence is CASSAIPGGTGSSLFF. The DNA for the CDR3 is TGTGCCAGCAGTGCGATCCCAGGGGGCACTGGCTCCTCACTGTTTTTT.